This T cell receptor beta chain emerged from a study of cytomegalovirus exposure and HLA in healthy donors. Study results and caveats: Later work found most CMV-associated TCR beta chains apparently HLA-restricted. The records held CMV serostatus as the only immune exposure information.

13 Jbeta primers and 60 Vbeta primers were used for the PCR. Generated by immunoSEQ multiplex PCR, the TCRdb table keeps only in-frame clones and is missing some. The table shows 150,000 to 200,000 clones, with about 80% occurring only once. The length of the CDR3 is 14 residues. Germline loops: CDR1 SGHRS, CDR2 YFSETQ. Trimming removed 0 bases from V and 6 bases from J, with 9 bases in between. This clone showed up just once. Its specificity is unknown. The sample consisted of PBMCs. This clonotype was sampled from a woman aged 35 to 49 in good health and CMV-seronegative. The chain uses TRBV5-1 and TRBJ2-2; no clear D gene. CDR3 residues: CASSLAVAPGELFF. CDR3 DNA: TGCGCCAGCAGCTTGGCGGTAGCCCCCGGGGAGCTGTTTTTT.